This section outlines one TCR beta chain sequence together with its context. Original analysis: Estimation of nucleated cell counts was performed using reference gene primer amplification. The method was immunoSEQ multiplex PCR; TCRdb's version includes in-frame clones alone and lacks a portion of them. V and J calls and clone size follow that table, whereas D and trimming were derived from the DNA. The sample carries roughly 200,000 clones, approximately 81% recorded once. The data derive from a study of blood T cell repertoires in COVID-19. With 4 bases removed from V and 8 bases from J, the gap between germline ends came to 7 bases. Germline V lookup: CDR1 KGHDR, CDR2 SFDVKD. CDR3 length: 11 amino acids.

The clonotype originates from a man aged 35 to 55 who had recovered from COVID-19. This rearrangement joins TRBV24-1 to TRBJ1-1, with D tentatively TRBD1 (5 bases). The sequencing sample was made of PBMCs or T cells enriched from blood (not recorded which). For the CDR3, the DNA is TGTGCCACCAGTGAGGGGCGGGAAGCTTTCTTT. Translation: CATSEGREAFF.